This T cell receptor beta chain derives from a study of blood T cell repertoires in COVID-19. The wider study: Collection of acute and convalescent COVID-19 samples took place in the United States, Italy and Spain. Sample material is recorded as cDNA or gDNA derived from T cells, B-cell-depleted T cells, or PBMCs.

Comments on this clone: Germline and junction disagree at one end, which may indicate a read error. The identical CDR3 is also encoded by other nucleotide sequences in the sample.

The authors' processing: Amplification of reference gene primers provided the estimated nucleated cell counts. TCRdb keeps only in-frame clones here, not all; method: immunoSEQ multiplex PCR. V, J and clone size are those of that table, while D and trimming were read from the DNA. This sample has 200,000 to 250,000 clones; around three quarters occur once, and the top ten carry 4.5% to 7%. Sequenced input: peripheral blood. The TCR originated in a woman between 65 and 79 years old with acute or convalescent COVID-19.

The CDR3 region has the DNA TGTGCCAGCAGCGAAGGGTACGGGGAGGAGACCCAGTACTTC. Protein sequence: CASSEGYGEETQYF. This chain joins TRBV2 and TRBJ2-5; D is perhaps TRBD2 (5 bases). Germline CDR1 SNHLY, CDR2 FYNNEI. The CDR3 contains 14 residues.